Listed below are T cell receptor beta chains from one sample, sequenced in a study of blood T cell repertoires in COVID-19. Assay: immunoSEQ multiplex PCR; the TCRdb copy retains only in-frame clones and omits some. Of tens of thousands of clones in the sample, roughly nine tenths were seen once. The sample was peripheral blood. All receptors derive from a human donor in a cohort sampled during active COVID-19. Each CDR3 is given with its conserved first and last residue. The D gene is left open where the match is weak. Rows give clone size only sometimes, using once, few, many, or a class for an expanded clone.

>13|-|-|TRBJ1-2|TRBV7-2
CAVRAAGEYGYTF
TGTGCCGTCCGGGCGGCAGGGGAATATGGCTACACCTTC
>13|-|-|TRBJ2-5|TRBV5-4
CASSLTGHETQYF
TGTGCCAGCAGCTTGACAGGGCATGAGACCCAGTACTTC
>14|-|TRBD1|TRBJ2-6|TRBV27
CASSRGPGANVLTF
TGTGCCAGCTCAAGGGGGCCTGGGGCCAACGTCCTGACTTTC
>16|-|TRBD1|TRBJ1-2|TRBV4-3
CASSQDIGQGFRGYTF
TGCGCCAGCAGCCAAGATATAGGACAGGGATTCCGAGGCTACACCTTC
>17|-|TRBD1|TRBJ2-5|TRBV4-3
CASSQGIGTGFYETQYF
TGCGCCAGCAGCCAAGGGATTGGGACAGGGTTTTACGAGACCCAGTACTTC
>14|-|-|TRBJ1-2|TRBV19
CASTPSTGFYGYTF
TGTGCCAGTACGCCTTCCACAGGGTTCTATGGCTACACCTTC
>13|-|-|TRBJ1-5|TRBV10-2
CASSEEGNQPQHF
TGCGCCAGCAGTGAGGAGGGCAATCAGCCCCAGCATTTT
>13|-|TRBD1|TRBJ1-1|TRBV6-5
CASRGDRGSEAFF
TGTGCCAGCAGGGGGGACAGGGGGTCTGAAGCTTTCTTT
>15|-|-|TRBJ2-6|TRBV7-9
CASSSYRSGANVLTF
TGTGCCAGCAGCTCGTACAGGTCTGGGGCCAACGTCCTGACTTTC
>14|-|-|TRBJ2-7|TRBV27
CASSFAPGTYEQYF
TGTGCCAGCAGTTTCGCACCGGGGACTTACGAGCAGTACTTC
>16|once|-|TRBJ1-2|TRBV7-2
CASSLQRLILNYGYTF
TGTGCCAGCAGCTTACAGCGGCTGATTCTTAACTATGGCTACACCTTC
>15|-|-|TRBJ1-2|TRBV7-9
CASSLPRDFNYGYTF
TGTGCCAGCAGCCTCCCCAGGGATTTCAACTATGGCTACACCTTC
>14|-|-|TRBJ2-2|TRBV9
CASSVEGSTGELFF
TGTGCCAGCAGCGTAGAAGGGAGCACCGGGGAGCTGTTTTTT
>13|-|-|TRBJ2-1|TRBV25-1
CASSVPSGNEQFF
TGTGCCAGCAGTGTACCCAGCGGGAATGAGCAGTTCTTC
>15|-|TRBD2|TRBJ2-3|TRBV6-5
CASRLAVIYTDTQYF
TGTGCCAGCAGACTAGCGGTTATTTACACAGATACGCAGTATTTT
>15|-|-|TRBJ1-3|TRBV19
CASREGPLSGNTIYF
TGTGCCAGTAGGGAGGGACCGCTCTCTGGAAACACCATATATTTT
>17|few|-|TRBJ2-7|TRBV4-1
CASSRGWTVQSSYEQYF
TGCGCCAGCAGCCGAGGATGGACAGTCCAGAGCTCCTACGAGCAGTACTTC
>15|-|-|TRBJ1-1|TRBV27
CASNLSVQGNTEAFF
TGTGCCAGCAATTTATCGGTACAGGGGAACACTGAAGCTTTCTTT
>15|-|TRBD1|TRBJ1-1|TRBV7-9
CASSLGDRMNTEAFF
TGTGCCAGCAGCTTAGGGGACAGAATGAACACTGAAGCTTTCTTT
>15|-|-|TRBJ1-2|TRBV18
CASSAPGQKNYGYTF
TGTGCCAGCTCAGCTCCGGGACAAAAGAACTATGGCTACACCTTC
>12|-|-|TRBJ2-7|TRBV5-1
CASRAGDSEQYF
TGCGCCAGCCGGGCAGGGGATTCCGAGCAGTACTTC
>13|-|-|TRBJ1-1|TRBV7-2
CASSSTLNTEAFF
TGTGCCAGCAGCTCAACTCTAAACACTGAAGCTTTCTTT
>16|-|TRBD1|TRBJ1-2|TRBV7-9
CASSFTGGAGNYGYTF
TGTGCCAGCAGCTTTACAGGGGGCGCGGGTAACTATGGCTACACCTTC
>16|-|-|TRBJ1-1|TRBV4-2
CASSQEGVLRDTEAFF
TGTGCCAGCAGCCAAGAAGGGGTCCTTCGTGACACTGAAGCTTTCTTT
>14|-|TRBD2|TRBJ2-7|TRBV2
CASKWTSGGYEQYF
TGTGCCAGCAAGTGGACTAGCGGGGGTTACGAGCAGTACTTC
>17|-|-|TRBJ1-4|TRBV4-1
CASSQETGGADNEKLFF
TGCGCCAGCAGCCAAGAAACGGGCGGGGCAGATAATGAAAAACTGTTTTTT
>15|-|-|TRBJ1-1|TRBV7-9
CASSQLMGGTGEAFF
TGTGCCAGCAGCCAATTAATGGGGGGAACAGGTGAAGCTTTCTTT
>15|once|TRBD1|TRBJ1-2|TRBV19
CASSITGGENYGYTF
TGTGCCAGTAGTATCACAGGGGGTGAAAACTATGGCTACACCTTC
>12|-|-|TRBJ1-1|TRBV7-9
CASSSGFSEAFF
TGTGCCAGCAGCTCAGGGTTCTCCGAAGCTTTCTTT
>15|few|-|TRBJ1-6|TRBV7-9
CASIPLSSYNSPLHF
TGTGCCAGCATACCGTTGAGCTCCTATAATTCACCCCTCCACTTT
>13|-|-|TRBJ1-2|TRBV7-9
CASSFQGGVGYTF
TGTGCCAGCAGCTTCCAGGGAGGGGTTGGCTACACCTTC
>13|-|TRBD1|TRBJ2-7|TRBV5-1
CASSRTGSYEQYF
TGCGCCAGCAGTCGGACAGGCTCCTACGAGCAGTACTTC
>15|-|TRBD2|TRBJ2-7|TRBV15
CATSSGSGYSYEQYF
TGTGCCACCAGCAGTGGTAGCGGGTACTCCTACGAGCAGTACTTC
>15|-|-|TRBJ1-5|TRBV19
CASSMIRLPNQPQHF
TGTGCCAGTAGTATGATCAGGTTACCCAATCAGCCCCAGCATTTT
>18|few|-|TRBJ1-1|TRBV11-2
CASSADRDRVRMNTEAFF
TGTGCCAGCAGCGCAGACCGCGACCGGGTTAGGATGAACACTGAAGCTTTCTTT
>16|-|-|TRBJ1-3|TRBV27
CASSMTGASSGNTIYF
TGTGCCAGCAGTATGACAGGCGCCAGCTCTGGAAACACCATATATTTT
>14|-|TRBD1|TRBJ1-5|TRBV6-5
CASSYSDREQPQHF
TGTGCCAGCAGTTACTCCGACAGGGAACAGCCCCAGCATTTT
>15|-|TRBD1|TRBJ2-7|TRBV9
CASNPGASGQGEQYF
TGTGCCAGCAACCCCGGGGCTAGCGGACAGGGGGAGCAGTACTTC
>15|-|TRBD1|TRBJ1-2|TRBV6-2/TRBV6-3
CASSYTGGSNYGYTF
TGTGCCAGCAGTTACACAGGGGGCTCTAACTATGGCTACACCTTC
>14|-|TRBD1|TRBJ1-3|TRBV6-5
CASRGQGTGNTIYF
TGTGCCAGCAGGGGACAGGGCACTGGAAACACCATATATTTT
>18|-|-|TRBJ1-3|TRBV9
CASSVAWAGPGSGNTIYF
TGTGCCAGCAGCGTAGCCTGGGCAGGGCCTGGCTCTGGAAACACCATATATTTT
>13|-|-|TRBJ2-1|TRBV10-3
CATTSLSYNEQFF
TGTGCCACGACATCGCTCTCCTACAATGAGCAGTTCTTC
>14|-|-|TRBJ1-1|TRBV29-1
CSVVLQGANTEAFF
TGCAGCGTCGTTTTACAGGGAGCGAACACTGAAGCTTTCTTT
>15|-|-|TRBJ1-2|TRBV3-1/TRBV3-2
CASSREGVLSYGYTF
TGTGCCAGCAGCCGCGAGGGGGTATTAAGCTATGGCTACACCTTC